These 17 T cell receptor beta chains originate from one sample sequenced in a study of blood T cell repertoires in COVID-19. The data were produced by immunoSEQ multiplex PCR, yet TCRdb's version contains in-frame clones alone and is incomplete. The sample carries tens of thousands of clones, around 74% recorded once. Sequenced sample: peripheral blood. These receptor sequences come from a man aged 70-80 years with acute or convalescent COVID-19.

This clone was found once. Here the CDR3 reads CASGTGLAGAGQFF. CDR3 DNA: TGTGCCAGCGGGACGGGACTAGCGGGAGCGGGGCAGTTCTTC. The chain links TRBV2 to TRBJ2-1, with 14 bases matching TRBD2. The CDR3 runs to 14 residues. V was clipped by 8 bases and J by 12 bases; unmatched bases: 9. The germline gives CDR1 SNHLY, CDR2 FYNNEI.

The rearrangement uses TRBV6-5 and TRBJ1-2; tentatively, D is TRBD1 (6 bases). This CDR3 region has 14 residues. The germline gives CDR1 MNHEY, CDR2 SVGAGI. CDR3 region: CATAVSPGVEGYTF. CDR3 nucleotides: TGTGCGACAGCAGTCTCACCAGGGGTAGAGGGCTACACCTTC.

Concerning this clone itself: At one end the junction does not follow the germline gene, possibly because of a read error. The V call is TRBV3-1 (or the pseudogene TRBV3-2), the J call TRBJ2-7; D unclear. CDR1 and CDR2 from the germline V gene are LGHDT and YNNKEL (reference sequence). This CDR3 region has 17 residues. Here the CDR3 DNA reads TGTGCCTGCAGCCATGATTTGTCAGGTCCGGCTCCCTACGAGCAGTACTTC. Amino acid sequence: CACSHDLSGPAPYEQYF.

The chain employs TRBV29-1 and TRBJ2-1; D might be TRBD2 (5 bases). The germline V gene has CDR1 SQVTM and CDR2 ANQGSEA. The CDR3 has 15 residues. V lost 4 bases and J lost 2, with 15 bases in between. CDR3 DNA sequence: TGCAGCGTTGTACCCGGGGAAGCGGCCTACAATGAGCAGTTCTTC. Protein product: CSVVPGEAAYNEQFF.

The V and J genes are TRBV28 and TRBJ2-7; D is possibly TRBD1 (5 bases). The length of the CDR3 is 12 residues. The V end lost 4 bases, the J end lost 3 bases, and 7 bases lay between the germline ends. Germline V gene sequence: CDR1 MDHEN, CDR2 SYDVKM. The CDR3 reads CASSWGGYEQYF. The DNA for the CDR3 is TGTGCCAGCAGTTGGGGCGGCTACGAGCAGTACTTC.

This rearrangement joins TRBV29-1 to TRBJ1-4, with TRBD1 matching over 7 bases. With 1 base clipped from V and 8 bases from J, the junction kept 10 bases outside the gene matches. The CDR3 runs to 15 residues. The germline gives CDR1 SQVTM, CDR2 ANQGSEA. CDR3 coding DNA: TGCAGCGTTGAAGGGTCCGGATCACAGGGGGAAAAACTGTTTTTT. The encoded protein is CSVEGSGSQGEKLFF.

This clone was seen once. The V and J genes are TRBV27 and TRBJ2-3, with D unclear. The V gene's germline CDR1 is MNHEY and CDR2 SMNVEV (reference sequence). CDR3 length equals 16 residues. Trimming cost V 1 base and J 0 bases, with 11 bases left between them. CDR3 amino acids: CASSLWAATSTDTQYF. The CDR3 DNA follows: TGTGCCAGCAGTTTATGGGCAGCTACTAGCACAGATACGCAGTATTTT.

V and J are TRBV19 and TRBJ2-1, with TRBD2 matching 7 bases. CDR1 is LNHDA, CDR2 SQIVND, per germline (reference sequence). V shed 7 bases and J 3 bases; nucleotides not matched to a gene: 3. The CDR3 has 13 amino acids. The CDR3 sequence is CASTPGGYNEQFF. The CDR3 nucleotides are TGTGCCAGTACCCCGGGAGGCTACAATGAGCAGTTCTTC. Variable domain in full (rest from reference TRBV19 and TRBJ2-1): DGGITQSPKYLFRKEGQNVTLSCEQNLNHDAMYWYRQDPGQGLRLIYYSQIVNDFQKGDIAEGYSVSREKKESFPLTVTSAQKNPTAFYLCASTPGGYNEQFFGPGTRLTVL.

This clone was detected only a few times. The chain recombines TRBV9 with TRBJ2-3; 9 bases fit TRBD2. Germline CDR1 SGDLS, CDR2 YYNGEE. V dropped 5 bases and J dropped 5; count of bases not matched to a gene: 9. This CDR3 has 15 amino acids. The CDR3: CASRPPGLAGDTQYF. The CDR3 region has the DNA TGTGCCAGCAGACCCCCGGGACTAGCAGGAGATACGCAGTATTTT.

In its sample, this clone was seen once. The genes are TRBV5-4 and TRBJ2-1; TRBD2 aligns across 12 bases. The CDR3 runs to 16 residues. Looked up from germline, CDR1 is SGHNT and CDR2 is YYREEE (reference sequence). Trimming at V came to 3 bases and at J to 8 bases, leaving 9 bases not matched to a gene. The CDR3: CASSSMTSGRFDEQFF. The CDR3, as DNA: TGTGCCAGCAGCTCTATGACTAGCGGGAGATTCGATGAGCAGTTCTTC.

The rearrangement joins TRBV19 to TRBJ1-5; 7 positions agree with TRBD1. Trimming took 10 bases from V and 7 from J; bases not matched to a gene: 10. Germline values: CDR1 LNHDA, CDR2 SQIVND (reference sequence). CDR3 size: 13 residues. Here the CDR3 DNA reads TGTGCCACTCGACAGGGACTAGTGCAGCCCCAGCATTTT. Translation gives CATRQGLVQPQHF.

In this sample, this clone turned up a few times. V is TRBV10-1 and J is TRBJ1-1, with 8 bases aligning to TRBD1. V shed 6 bases and J 7 bases; nucleotides not matched to a gene: 1. Germline V gives CDR1 WNHNN, CDR2 SYGVQD (reference sequence). The CDR3 loop spans 11 amino acids. DNA for the CDR3: TGCGCCAGCAGCGGACAGGGTGAAGCTTTCTTT. Its protein is CASSGQGEAFF.

This chain links TRBV3-1 (or the pseudogene TRBV3-2) with TRBJ2-1; TRBD2 matches 10 bases. CDR3 length equals 15 residues. The junction had 7 bases not matched to a gene; V was cut back by 4 bases and J by 7 bases. Germline CDR1 reads LGHDT; CDR2 reads YNNKEL (reference sequence). The CDR3 reads CASSPSGRATNEQFF. The DNA for the CDR3 is TGTGCCAGCAGCCCGAGCGGGAGGGCCACAAATGAGCAGTTCTTC.

The V gene is TRBV20-1, the J gene TRBJ2-1; 9 bases match TRBD2. The germline gives CDR1 DFQATT, CDR2 SNEGSKA (reference sequence). The trim removed 5 bases at V and 6 bases at J, leaving 8 bases unmatched. CDR3 size: 14 residues. This chain's CDR3 is CSAREGSGSNEQFF. CDR3 bases: TGCAGTGCTCGTGAGGGTAGCGGGAGCAATGAGCAGTTCTTC.

This rearrangement joins TRBV28 to TRBJ2-7; 11 bases align to TRBD1. CDR3 size: 14 residues. Germline V gene sequence: CDR1 MDHEN, CDR2 SYDVKM. Losses at the gene ends were 5 bases for V and 3 bases for J; bases not matched to a gene: 3. The CDR3 nucleotides are TGTGCCAGCAGTCCCGGGACAGGGGGCTACGAGCAGTACTTC. Translation: CASSPGTGGYEQYF.

This clone showed up just a few times. V usage is TRBV28 and J usage is TRBJ1-4; D may be TRBD1 (5 bases). V was trimmed by 7 bases and J by 7 bases, leaving 13 bases between them. CDR1 and CDR2 from the germline V gene are MDHEN and SYDVKM. The CDR3 is 13 amino acids. This CDR3 reads CASKRGGFEKLFF. The CDR3 DNA sequence: TGTGCCAGCAAGAGGGGAGGTTTTGAAAAACTGTTTTTT.

V is TRBV24-1 and J is TRBJ2-1, with D unresolved. The V end was cut by 5 bases, the J end by 4 bases, with 11 bases between. Germline CDR1 reads KGHDR; CDR2 reads SFDVKD. The CDR3 contains 14 residues. The CDR3 sequence: CATSAPARYNEQFF. The CDR3 coding sequence is TGTGCCACCAGTGCCCCCGCGAGGTACAATGAGCAGTTCTTC.